This T cell receptor (beta chain) was recovered during a study of cytomegalovirus exposure and HLA in healthy donors. Background on the study: An early release of data contained tens of millions of unique TCRs, which came from HLA-typed donors. Study outcomes and limitations: HLA-A and HLA-B allele assignments for most subjects were reportedly predicted accurately using TCR beta sequences. Relative to equally common others, HLA-associated TCR beta chains showed greater clonal expansion in a later analysis.

The CDR3 is made up of 12 amino acids. Between the trimmed V and J ends, which lost 5 bases and 1 base, there was a span of 6 bases. CDR1 MDHEN and CDR2 SYDVKM come from the germline V gene. Notes on this clone: Its antigen remains unidentified.

PCR amplification relied on 60 Vbeta primers (plus 13 Jbeta primers). TCRdb's table, derived via immunoSEQ multiplex PCR, lists solely in-frame clones and lacks some. The sample records 100,000 to 150,000 clones, about 80% being singletons. The clonotype comes from a man younger than 40 in good health and CMV-seropositive. The sample was PBMCs. The chain carries TRBV28 and TRBJ2-7; D is unclear. CDR3 in amino acids: CASSLLSYEQYF. As DNA, the CDR3 is TGTGCCAGCAGTCTCCTATCCTACGAGCAGTACTTC.